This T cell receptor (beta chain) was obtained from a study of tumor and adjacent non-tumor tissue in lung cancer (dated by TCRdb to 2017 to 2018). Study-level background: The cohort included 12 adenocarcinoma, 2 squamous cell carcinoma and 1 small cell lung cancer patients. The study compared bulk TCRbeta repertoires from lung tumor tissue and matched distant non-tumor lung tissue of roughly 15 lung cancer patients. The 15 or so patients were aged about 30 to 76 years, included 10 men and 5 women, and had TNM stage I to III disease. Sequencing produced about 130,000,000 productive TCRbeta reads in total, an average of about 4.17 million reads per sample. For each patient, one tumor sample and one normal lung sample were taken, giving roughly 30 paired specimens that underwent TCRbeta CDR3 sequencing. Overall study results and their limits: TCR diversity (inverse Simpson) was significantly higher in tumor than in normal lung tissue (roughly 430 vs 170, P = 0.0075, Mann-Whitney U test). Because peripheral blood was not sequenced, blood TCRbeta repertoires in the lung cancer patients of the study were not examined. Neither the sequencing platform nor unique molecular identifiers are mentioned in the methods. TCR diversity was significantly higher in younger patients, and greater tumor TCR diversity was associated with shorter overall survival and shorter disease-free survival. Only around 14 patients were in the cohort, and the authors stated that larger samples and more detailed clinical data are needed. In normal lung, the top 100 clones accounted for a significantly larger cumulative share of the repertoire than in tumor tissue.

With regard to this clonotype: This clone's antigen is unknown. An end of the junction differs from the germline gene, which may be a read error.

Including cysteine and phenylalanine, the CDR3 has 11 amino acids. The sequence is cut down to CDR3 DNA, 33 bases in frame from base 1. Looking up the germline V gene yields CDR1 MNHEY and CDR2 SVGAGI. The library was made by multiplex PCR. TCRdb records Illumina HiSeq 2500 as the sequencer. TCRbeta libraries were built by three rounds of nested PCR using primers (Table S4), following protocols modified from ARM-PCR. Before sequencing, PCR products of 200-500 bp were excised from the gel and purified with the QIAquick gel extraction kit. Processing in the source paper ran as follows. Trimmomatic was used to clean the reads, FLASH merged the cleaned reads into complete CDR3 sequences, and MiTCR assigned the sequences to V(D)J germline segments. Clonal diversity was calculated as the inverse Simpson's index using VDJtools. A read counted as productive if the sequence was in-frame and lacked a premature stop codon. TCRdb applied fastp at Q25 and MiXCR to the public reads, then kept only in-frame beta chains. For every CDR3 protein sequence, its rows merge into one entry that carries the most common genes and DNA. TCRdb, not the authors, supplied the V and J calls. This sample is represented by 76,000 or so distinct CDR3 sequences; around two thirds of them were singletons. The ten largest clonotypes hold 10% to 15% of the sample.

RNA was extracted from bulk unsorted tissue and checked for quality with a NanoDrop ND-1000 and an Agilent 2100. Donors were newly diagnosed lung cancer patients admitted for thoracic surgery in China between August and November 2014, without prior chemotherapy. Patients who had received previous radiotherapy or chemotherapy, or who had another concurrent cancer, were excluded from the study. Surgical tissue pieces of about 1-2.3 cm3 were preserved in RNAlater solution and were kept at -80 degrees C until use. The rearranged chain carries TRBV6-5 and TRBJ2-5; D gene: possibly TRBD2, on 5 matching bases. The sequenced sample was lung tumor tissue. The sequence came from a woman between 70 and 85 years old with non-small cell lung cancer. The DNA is TGTGTCAGCAGCCTTGGGGAGACCCAGCACTTC. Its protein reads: CVSSLGETQHF.